This T cell receptor (beta chain) was profiled in a study of graft-versus-host responses after intestinal transplantation. Study-wide background: Transplants were multivisceral, liver-intestinal, or isolated intestinal. Study-level points and caveats: Individuals carrying graft-donor T cell macrochimerism showed high graft-versus-host to host-versus-graft clonal ratios in allografts. Peak GvH clone levels in circulation were associated with early post-transplant HvG declines.

V was pared by 7 bases and J by 1 base, with 4 bases of the junction left unmatched. Germline-derived CDR1 and CDR2 are MNHNY and SVGAGI (reference sequence). The CDR3 length is 13 residues. This clone has a handful of counts. What it binds is not known. The method was immunoSEQ multiplex PCR; TCRdb's version includes in-frame clones alone and lacks a portion of them. There are about 86,000 clones in the sample; around 90% occur only once, and approximately 0.3% lies in the top ten. Source: unstimulated CD4+ T cells sorted from spleen or lymph node cells, taken before transplant. This receptor was taken from a human donor who was the organ donor for an intestinal transplant. The rearrangement links TRBV6-6 to TRBJ2-7; 7 positions agree with TRBD2. CDR3 DNA: TGTGCCAGCACCCTAGCGGTATCCTACGAGCAGTACTTC. Translated, it gives CASTLAVSYEQYF.